The 10 T cell receptor beta chains below all came from one sample that was sequenced in a study of blood T cell repertoires in COVID-19. The assay was immunoSEQ multiplex PCR, and TCRdb's table has in-frame clones only and misses some. The sample carries fewer than 250,000 clones, 85% to 90% recorded once. The sample taken for sequencing was PBMCs or T cells enriched from blood (not recorded which). These receptors were obtained from a man aged 45-65 years who had been exposed to COVID-19.

The chain links TRBV9 to TRBJ2-7, with TRBD1 matching 7 bases. The CDR3 has 16 residues. The trim removed 3 bases at V and 4 bases at J, leaving 13 bases unmatched. Germline lookup yields CDR1 SGDLS and CDR2 YYNGEE. CDR3 residues: CASSATGTALMYEQYF. CDR3 nucleotide sequence: TGTGCCAGCAGCGCCACCGGGACAGCGTTGATGTACGAGCAGTACTTC.

This clone has at least ten counts. Distinct nucleotide sequences in the sample also encode this CDR3. The chain combines TRBV5-1 with TRBJ1-3; D is ambiguous. The germline gives CDR1 SGHRS, CDR2 YFSETQ. CDR3 size: 14 residues. Deletions cut 0 bases from V and 0 bases from J, with 4 bases between. The chain's CDR3 is CASSLDSSGNTIYF. The CDR3 nucleotides are TGCGCCAGCAGCTTGGACAGCTCTGGAAACACCATATATTTT.

The rearrangement uses TRBV11-1 and TRBJ1-6; 7 positions agree with TRBD1. CDR3 length: 16 residues. Germline-derived CDR1 and CDR2 are SGHAT and FQDESV (reference sequence). V lost 4 bases and J lost 6; bases outside the gene matches: 9. The CDR3 sequence: CASSYSTGLFNSPLHF. DNA of the CDR3: TGTGCCAGCAGCTATTCGACAGGGTTATTTAATTCACCCCTCCACTTT.

V gene TRBV5-1 combines with J gene TRBJ1-1; a possible D gene is TRBD1 (5 bases). V lost 3 bases and J 5 bases, leaving 11 bases between the germline ends. The CDR3 runs 13 residues. The germline V gene encodes CDR1 SGHRS and CDR2 YFSETQ. DNA for the CDR3: TGCGCCAGCAGCTGGACAAGGGTTACTGAAGCTTTCTTT. This encodes CASSWTRVTEAFF.

The J gene is TRBJ2-3, the V gene TRBV15, with D possibly being TRBD1 (6 bases). V shed 8 bases and J shed 4 bases, with 19 bases lying between them. CDR3 size: 15 residues. Germline V lookup: CDR1 LNHNV, CDR2 YYDKDF (reference sequence). The CDR3 coding sequence is TGTGCCACCGGTATGGGGGCGGTATGGCCAGATACGCAGTATTTT. Amino acid sequence: CATGMGAVWPDTQYF. The full variable domain, completed using reference TRBV15 and TRBJ2-3, is DAMVIQNPRYQVTQFGKPVTLSCSQTLNHNVMYWYQQKSSQAPKLLFHYYDKDFNNEADTPDNFQSRRPNTSFCFLDIRSPGLGDTAMYLCATGMGAVWPDTQYFGPGTRLTVL.

The V gene is TRBV24-1, the J gene TRBJ2-1, with D unresolved. V was pared by 4 bases and J by 2 bases, with 23 bases between. Germline V CDR1 and CDR2: KGHDR, SFDVKD. The CDR3 loop spans 19 amino acids. CDR3 coding DNA: TGTGCCACCAGTGACCCCTCCCCCCAGAGCGCGTTCGCCTACAATGAGCAGTTCTTC. Encoded protein: CATSDPSPQSAFAYNEQFF.

The V and J genes are TRBV9 and TRBJ2-1; 9 nucleotides line up with TRBD2. Germline CDR1 SGDLS, CDR2 YYNGEE. The V segment lost 0 bases and the J segment 3 bases; nucleotides outside the gene matches: 10. The CDR3 spans 18 residues. In DNA, the CDR3 is TGTGCCAGCAGCGTAGCTTTTCTAGCGGGATCTGGCTACAATGAGCAGTTCTTC. Translation gives CASSVAFLAGSGYNEQFF.

This clone was counted a single time. The V call is TRBV18, the J call TRBJ1-3; D unclear. The CDR3 contains 16 residues. Trimming shortened V by 0 bases and J by 4 bases, and 13 bases separated the two germline ends. Germline CDR1 reads KGHSH; CDR2 reads LQKENI. The CDR3 sequence: CASSPPGSIGGNTIYF. The CDR3 DNA is TGTGCCAGCTCACCACCGGGGAGTATCGGCGGAAACACCATATATTTT.

The J gene is TRBJ2-7, the V gene TRBV7-8, with 8 positions matching TRBD1. The CDR3 is 13 residues long. Germline V lookup: CDR1 SGHVS, CDR2 FQNEAQ. J was trimmed by 2 bases and V by 6 bases; bases with no gene match: 3. In DNA, the CDR3 is TGTGCCAGCAGAGACAGGGGCACCTACGAGCAGTACTTC. Its protein is CASRDRGTYEQYF.

The chain combines TRBV5-1 with TRBJ2-1; 9 positions agree with TRBD2. Losses at the gene ends were 0 bases for V and 6 bases for J; bases not matched to a gene: 4. Germline CDR1 and CDR2: SGHRS and YFSETQ. This CDR3 is built from 15 residues. CDR3 DNA sequence: TGCGCCAGCAGCTTGGGAGTAGCGGGGGCCAATGAGCAGTTCTTC. Amino acid sequence: CASSLGVAGANEQFF.